This paragraph reports one TCR beta chain. This clone was picked up a small number of times. No cognate antigen has been identified for it. Per-base qualities were not stored, and no clone one base away is much larger. Additional DNA sequences in this sample encode the identical CDR3. Healthy HIV-negative adults with no recently reported acute infections or vaccinations were included as donors. Every donor was a Caucasian adult residing in Nashville, Tennessee, USA. CD4+ T cells were enriched by magnetic negative selection; naive cells were then positively selected on CD45RA, and the negative fraction formed the memory subset. Blood was obtained by leukapheresis, after which PBMCs were separated by Ficoll-Histopaque density gradient centrifugation and cryopreserved in liquid nitrogen vapor phase. Analytical flow cytometry was used to check the purity and quantity of every magnetically sorted T cell population. Genomic DNA was isolated from every sorted fraction and measured by UV absorbance on a Nanodrop 2000c.

The CDR3 covers 13 residues, taking in both the cysteine and the phenylalanine. Only the CDR3 DNA stays, 39 bases, in frame from base 1. V was cut back by 1 base and J by 0 bases, leaving a gap of 3 bases between them. The germline V gene supplies CDR1 SNHLY and CDR2 FYNNEI. This entry belongs to a study of shared clonotypes between healthy human individuals (TCRdb year 2020). About the full investigation: The cohort included three men and a couple of women between 18 and 49 years of age. Per donor, three plates each were used for CD4 naive and CD4 memory, two for CD8 naive, and one for CD8 memory. Blood TCR repertoires of roughly five healthy adults were deeply sequenced to estimate repertoire size and the extent of clonotype sharing between individuals. Libraries were prepared and TCR repertoires were sequenced by different laboratories using diverse techniques, in order to increase sequencing depth and limit assay-specific biases. Leukapheresis yielded between about 0.85 and 9.5 billion PBMCs per donor. Study-wide conclusions, independent of this receptor: Incomplete sequencing was indicated by rarefaction of sorted-subset datasets, despite the large sequencing depth. Because the study included only a small number of donors, the genetic and exposure-history diversity represented was limited. Compared with non-shared clonotypes, clonotypes shared by all four sorted-subset donors had higher generation probabilities. Only blood was sampled, and tissue TCR repertoires likely differ from those in blood. Naive subsets generally had larger estimated clonotype richness than memory subsets did. When a few donors were compared, the shared fraction of clonotypes was about 5.5% for naive CD4, roughly 3.4% for naive CD8, 2% to 2.5% for memory CD4, and around 0.37% for memory CD8. Pairwise subsampling indicated that sequencing depth was expected to affect the degree of clonotype sharing among donors.

Using the deep immunoSEQ assay, TCR CDR3 regions were amplified from genomic DNA by multiplex PCR. Extracted genomic DNA from each cell subset was distributed evenly across all wells of several immunoSEQ 96-well plates, and each plate was treated as a replicate. For sorted subsets, about 0.2 ug genomic DNA, equal to tens of thousands of T cell genomes, was loaded into each replicate PCR. Purified libraries were quantified with a Qubit 3.0 fluorometer, sized on a Bioanalyzer 2100, and re-quantified with the KAPA Library Quantification kit. A separate single-read 150-cycle Illumina NextSeq 550 flow cell was used to sequence each immunoSEQ 96-well plate. In the original analysis: Because the immunoSEQ output held only junctional sequences and lacked quality scores, the filtering could not match the filtering applied to full-length reads. To assign V/J genes and CDR3, sequences were annotated against IMGT germline references using PyIR, a Python wrapper for IgBLAST v1.9. Reads were filtered out if the reads had weak V/J assignments (E-value above 1e-6), no CDR3, stop codons, out-of-frame junctions, or ambiguous translated residues. V3J clonotypes were defined by identical inferred V gene, J gene, and CDR3 amino acid sequence. Percentage overlap between repertoires was calculated by dividing the number of shared unique clonotypes by the size of the smaller repertoire. Three approaches were used to assess repertoire richness: RTK rarefaction, the Chao1 estimator, and Recon v2.1 estimates of unobserved clonotypes. OLGA was used to compute generation probabilities for all TCRbeta clonotypes that the gDNA method yielded from a handful of donors. Here the immuneACCESS table is served through TCRdb, limited to in-frame sequences with V and J called. Missing clones are a known gap in these copies; in checked studies unresolved V genes cover under half, and the rest lacks a known reason. The V and J calls and clone size are taken from that table; D and trimming were inferred from the DNA. The sample profile shows roughly 2.2 million clones; approximately 93% of them were found once. The top ten constitute approximately 0.4% of the sample.

The rearranged chain carries TRBV2 and TRBJ1-1; too little of a D gene remains to name it. Material for sequencing was naive CD4+ T cells from PBMCs. The cell subset or site tag for this specimen amounts to: CD45RA+ positively selected. The origin of this receptor is a man aged 18 to 29 in good health. Some clones in this sample may be carry-over from other donors' samples. The CDR3 is CASSEEVNTEAFF. The DNA is TGTGCCAGCAGTGAAGAGGTGAACACTGAAGCTTTCTTT.